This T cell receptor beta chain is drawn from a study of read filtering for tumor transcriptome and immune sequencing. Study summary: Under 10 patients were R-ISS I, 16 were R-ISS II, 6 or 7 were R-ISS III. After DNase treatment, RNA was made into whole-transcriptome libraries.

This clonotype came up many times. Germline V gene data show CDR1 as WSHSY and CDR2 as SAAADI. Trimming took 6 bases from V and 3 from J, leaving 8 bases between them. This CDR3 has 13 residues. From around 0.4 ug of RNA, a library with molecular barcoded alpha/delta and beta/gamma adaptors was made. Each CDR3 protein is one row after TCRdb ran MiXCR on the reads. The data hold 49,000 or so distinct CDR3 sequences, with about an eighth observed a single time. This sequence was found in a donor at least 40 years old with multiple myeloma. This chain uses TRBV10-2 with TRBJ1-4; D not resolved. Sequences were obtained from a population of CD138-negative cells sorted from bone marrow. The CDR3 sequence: CASRKTANEKLFF. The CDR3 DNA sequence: TGCGCCAGCAGAAAAACGGCTAATGAAAAACTGTTTTTT.